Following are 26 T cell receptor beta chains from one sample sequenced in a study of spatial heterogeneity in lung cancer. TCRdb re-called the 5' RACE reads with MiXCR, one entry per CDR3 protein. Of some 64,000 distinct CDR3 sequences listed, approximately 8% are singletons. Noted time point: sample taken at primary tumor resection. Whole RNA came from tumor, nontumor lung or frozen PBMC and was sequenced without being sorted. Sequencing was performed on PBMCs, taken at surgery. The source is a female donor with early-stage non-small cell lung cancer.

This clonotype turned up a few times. CDR3: CASSLGVTNTEAFF. The CDR3 DNA reads as TGTGCCAGCAGCTTAGGTGTCACGAACACTGAAGCTTTCTTT. The rearrangement uses TRBV7-9 and TRBJ1-1; D gene ambiguous. The CDR3 has 14 amino acids. Deletions cut 1 base from V and 1 base from J, with 7 bases between. The germline CDR1 and CDR2 sequences are SEHNR and FQNEAQ (reference sequence).

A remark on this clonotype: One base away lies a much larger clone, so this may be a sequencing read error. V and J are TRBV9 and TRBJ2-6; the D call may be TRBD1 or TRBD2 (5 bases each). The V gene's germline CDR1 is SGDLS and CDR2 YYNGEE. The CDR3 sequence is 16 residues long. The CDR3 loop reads CASSVGDSSGANALTF. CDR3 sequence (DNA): TGTGCCAGCAGCGTCGGGGATTCCTCTGGGGCCAACGCCCTGACTTTC.

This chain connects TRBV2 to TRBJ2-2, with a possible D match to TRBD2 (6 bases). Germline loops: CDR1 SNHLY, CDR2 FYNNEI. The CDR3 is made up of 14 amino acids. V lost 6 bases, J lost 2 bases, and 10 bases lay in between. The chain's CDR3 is CASRGGQNTGELFF. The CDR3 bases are TGTGCCAGCAGGGGAGGACAAAACACCGGGGAGCTGTTTTTT.

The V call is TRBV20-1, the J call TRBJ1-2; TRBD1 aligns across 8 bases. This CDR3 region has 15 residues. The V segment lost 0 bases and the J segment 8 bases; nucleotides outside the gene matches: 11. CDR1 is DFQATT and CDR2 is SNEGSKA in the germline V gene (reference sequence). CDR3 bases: TGCAGTGCTAGAGATCCCCGACAGGGGTTGGGCGGCTACACCTTC. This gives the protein CSARDPRQGLGGYTF.

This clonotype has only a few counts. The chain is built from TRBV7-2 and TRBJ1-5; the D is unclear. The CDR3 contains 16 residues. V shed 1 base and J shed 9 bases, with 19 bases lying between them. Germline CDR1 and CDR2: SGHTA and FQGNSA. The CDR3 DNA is TGTGCCAGCAGCTTAGTCTTATTGGACCCCCAGCGGCCCCAGCATTTT. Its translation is CASSLVLLDPQRPQHF.

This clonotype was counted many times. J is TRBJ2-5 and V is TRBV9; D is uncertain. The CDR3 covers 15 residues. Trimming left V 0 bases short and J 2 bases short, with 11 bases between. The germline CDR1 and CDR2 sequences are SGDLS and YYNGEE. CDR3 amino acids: CASSVAARPQETQYF. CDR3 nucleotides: TGTGCCAGCAGCGTAGCGGCTAGACCACAAGAGACCCAGTACTTC.

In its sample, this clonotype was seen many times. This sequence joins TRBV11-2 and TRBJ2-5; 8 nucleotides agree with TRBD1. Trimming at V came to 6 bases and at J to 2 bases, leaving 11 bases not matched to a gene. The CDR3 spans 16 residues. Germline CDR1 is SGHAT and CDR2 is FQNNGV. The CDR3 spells CASRPRTGLAQETQYF. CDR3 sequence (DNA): TGTGCCAGCAGACCTAGGACAGGGCTCGCTCAAGAGACCCAGTACTTC.

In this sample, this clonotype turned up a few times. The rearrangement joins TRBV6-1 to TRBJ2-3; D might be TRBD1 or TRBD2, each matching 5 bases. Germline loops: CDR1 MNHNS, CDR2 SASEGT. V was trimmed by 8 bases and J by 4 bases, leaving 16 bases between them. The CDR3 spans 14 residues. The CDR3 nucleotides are TGTGCCAGCCGTGGGACCCGAAATTCAGATACGCAGTATTTT. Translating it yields CASRGTRNSDTQYF.

The DNA for the CDR3 is TGTGCCAGCACCCCCGGGACAGCAGAAGGGCAGCCCCAGCATTTT. Translating it yields CASTPGTAEGQPQHF. J is TRBJ1-5 and V is TRBV2, with 7 bases identical to TRBD1. Germline V gene data show CDR1 as SNHLY and CDR2 as FYNNEI. The CDR3 loop spans 15 amino acids. V dropped 7 bases and J dropped 7; count of bases not matched to a gene: 13.

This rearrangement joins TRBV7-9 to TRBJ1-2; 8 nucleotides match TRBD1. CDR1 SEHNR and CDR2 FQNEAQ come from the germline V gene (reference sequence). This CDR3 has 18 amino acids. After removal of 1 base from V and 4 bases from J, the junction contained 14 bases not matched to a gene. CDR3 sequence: CASSLDGRDRFKGYGYTF. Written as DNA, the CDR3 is TGTGCCAGCAGCTTAGATGGCCGGGACAGGTTCAAAGGCTATGGCTACACCTTC.

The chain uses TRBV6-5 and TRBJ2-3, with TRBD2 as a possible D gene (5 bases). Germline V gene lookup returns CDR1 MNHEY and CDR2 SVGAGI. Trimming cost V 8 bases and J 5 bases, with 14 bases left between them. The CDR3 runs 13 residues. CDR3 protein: CASGNGVRDTQYF. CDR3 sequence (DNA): TGTGCCAGCGGAAACGGGGTTCGAGATACGCAGTATTTT.

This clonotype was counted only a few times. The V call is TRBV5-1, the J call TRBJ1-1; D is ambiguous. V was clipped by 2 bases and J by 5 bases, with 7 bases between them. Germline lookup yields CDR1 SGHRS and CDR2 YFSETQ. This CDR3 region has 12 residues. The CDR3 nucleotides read TGCGCCAGCAGCTTAGGGAAAACTGAAGCTTTCTTT. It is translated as CASSLGKTEAFF. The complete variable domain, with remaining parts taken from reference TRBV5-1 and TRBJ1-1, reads KAGVTQTPRYLIKTRGQQVTLSCSPISGHRSVSWYQQTPGQGLQFLFEYFSETQRNKGNFPGRFSGRQFSNSRSEMNVSTLELGDSALYLCASSLGKTEAFFGQGTRLTVV.

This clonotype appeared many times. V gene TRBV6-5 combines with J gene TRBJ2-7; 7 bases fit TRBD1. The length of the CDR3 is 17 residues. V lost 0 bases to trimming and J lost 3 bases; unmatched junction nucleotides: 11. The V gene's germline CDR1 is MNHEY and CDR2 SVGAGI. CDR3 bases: TGTGCCAGCAGTTACTCCACTCGGGACAGTTCGTTCTACGAGCAGTACTTC. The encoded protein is CASSYSTRDSSFYEQYF.

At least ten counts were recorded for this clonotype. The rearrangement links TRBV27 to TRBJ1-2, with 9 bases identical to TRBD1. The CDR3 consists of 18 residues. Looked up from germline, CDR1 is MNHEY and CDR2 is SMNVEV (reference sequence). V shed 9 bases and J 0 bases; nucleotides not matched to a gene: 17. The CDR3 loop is CASELLPDRGPANYGYTF. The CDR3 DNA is TGTGCCAGTGAACTTTTACCGGACAGGGGTCCAGCTAACTATGGCTACACCTTC.

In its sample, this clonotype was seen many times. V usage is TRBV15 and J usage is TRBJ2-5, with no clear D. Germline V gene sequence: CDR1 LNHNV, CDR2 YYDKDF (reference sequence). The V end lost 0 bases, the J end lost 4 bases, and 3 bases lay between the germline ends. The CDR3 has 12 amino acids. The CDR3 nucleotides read TGTGCCACCAGCAGAGACGTAGAGACCCAGTACTTC. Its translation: CATSRDVETQYF.

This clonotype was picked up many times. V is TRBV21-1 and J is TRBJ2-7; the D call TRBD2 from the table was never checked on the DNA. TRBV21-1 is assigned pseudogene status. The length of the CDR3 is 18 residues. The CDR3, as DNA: TGTGCCAGCAGCAATATTCTCCCCGGGACTCTCGAGGCCTACGAGCAGTACGTC. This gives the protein CASSNILPGTLEAYEQYV.

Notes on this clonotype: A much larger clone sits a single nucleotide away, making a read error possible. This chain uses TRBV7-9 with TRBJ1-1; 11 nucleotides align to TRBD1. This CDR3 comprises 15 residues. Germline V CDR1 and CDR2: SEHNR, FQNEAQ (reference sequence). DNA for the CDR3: TGTGTCAGCAGCTGGGACAGGGGGATGAACACTGAAGCTTTCTTT. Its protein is CVSSWDRGMNTEAFF.

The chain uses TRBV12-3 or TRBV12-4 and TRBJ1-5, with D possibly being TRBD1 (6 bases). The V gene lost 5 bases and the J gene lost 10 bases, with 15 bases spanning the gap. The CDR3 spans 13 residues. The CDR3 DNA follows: TGTGCCAGCAGTCCATCGACAGGAGGTCCCCAGCATTTT. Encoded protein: CASSPSTGGPQHF.

The CDR3 bases are TGTGCCAGCAGTTACACCGGGCAGGGGACCCAGTACTTC. This gives the protein CASSYTGQGTQYF. The rearrangement joins TRBV6-2 or TRBV6-3 to TRBJ2-5; D is possibly TRBD1 (5 bases). Germline V gene lookup returns CDR1 MNHEY and CDR2 SVGEGT. The V end lost 2 bases, the J end lost 7 bases, and 11 bases lay between the germline ends. The CDR3 loop spans 13 amino acids.

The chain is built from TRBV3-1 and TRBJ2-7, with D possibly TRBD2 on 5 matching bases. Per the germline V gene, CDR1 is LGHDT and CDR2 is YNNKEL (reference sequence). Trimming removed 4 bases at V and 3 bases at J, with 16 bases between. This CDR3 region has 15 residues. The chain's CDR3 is CASSPSYGELYEQYF. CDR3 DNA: TGTGCCAGCAGCCCTTCGTACGGGGAACTCTACGAGCAGTACTTC.

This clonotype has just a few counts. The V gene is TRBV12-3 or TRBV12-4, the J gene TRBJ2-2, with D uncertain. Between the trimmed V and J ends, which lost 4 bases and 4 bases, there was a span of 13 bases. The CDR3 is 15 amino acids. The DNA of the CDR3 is TGTGCCAGCAGTTCCCCATCACATCTCACCGGGGAGCTGTTTTTT. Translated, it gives CASSSPSHLTGELFF.

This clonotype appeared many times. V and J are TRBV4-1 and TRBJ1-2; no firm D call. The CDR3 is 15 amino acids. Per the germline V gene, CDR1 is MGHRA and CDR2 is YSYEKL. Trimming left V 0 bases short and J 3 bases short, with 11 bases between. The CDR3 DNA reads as TGCGCCAGCAGCCAAGAGGTAACTCCCGACTATGGCTACACCTTC. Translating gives CASSQEVTPDYGYTF.

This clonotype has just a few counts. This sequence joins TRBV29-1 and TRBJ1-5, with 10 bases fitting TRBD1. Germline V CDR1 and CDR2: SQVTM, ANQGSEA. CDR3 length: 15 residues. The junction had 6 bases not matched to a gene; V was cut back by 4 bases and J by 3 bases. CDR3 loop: CSVVWDRGFNQPQHF. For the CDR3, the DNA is TGCAGCGTTGTTTGGGACAGGGGTTTCAATCAGCCCCAGCATTTT.

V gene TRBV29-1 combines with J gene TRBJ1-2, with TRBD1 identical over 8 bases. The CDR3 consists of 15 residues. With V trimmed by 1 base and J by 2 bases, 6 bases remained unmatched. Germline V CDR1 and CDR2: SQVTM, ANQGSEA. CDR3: CSVEGRGTGNYGYTF. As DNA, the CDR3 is TGCAGCGTTGAAGGCCGCGGGACAGGCAACTATGGCTACACCTTC. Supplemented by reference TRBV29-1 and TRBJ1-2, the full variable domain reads SAVISQKPSRDICQRGTSLTIQCQVDSQVTMMFWYRQQPGQSLTLIATANQGSEATYESGFVIDKFPISRPNLTFSTLTVSNMSPEDSSIYLCSVEGRGTGNYGYTFGSGTRLTVV.

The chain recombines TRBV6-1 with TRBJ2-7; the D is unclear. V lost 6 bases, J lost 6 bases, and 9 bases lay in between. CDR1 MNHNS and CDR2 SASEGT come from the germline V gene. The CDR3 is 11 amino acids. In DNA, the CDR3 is TGTGCCAGCAGACGAACCGGCGAGCAGTACGTC. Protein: CASRRTGEQYV.

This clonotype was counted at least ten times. The CDR3 bases are TGTGCCAGCAGCTTTGGACAGGGGGATGAAAAACTGTTTTTT. Encoded protein: CASSFGQGDEKLFF. V gene TRBV5-6 combines with J gene TRBJ1-4, with 10 positions matching TRBD1. Germline values: CDR1 SGHDT, CDR2 YYEEEE. The J segment lost 6 bases and the V segment lost 2 bases, leaving 1 base of the junction unmatched. The CDR3 spans 14 residues.